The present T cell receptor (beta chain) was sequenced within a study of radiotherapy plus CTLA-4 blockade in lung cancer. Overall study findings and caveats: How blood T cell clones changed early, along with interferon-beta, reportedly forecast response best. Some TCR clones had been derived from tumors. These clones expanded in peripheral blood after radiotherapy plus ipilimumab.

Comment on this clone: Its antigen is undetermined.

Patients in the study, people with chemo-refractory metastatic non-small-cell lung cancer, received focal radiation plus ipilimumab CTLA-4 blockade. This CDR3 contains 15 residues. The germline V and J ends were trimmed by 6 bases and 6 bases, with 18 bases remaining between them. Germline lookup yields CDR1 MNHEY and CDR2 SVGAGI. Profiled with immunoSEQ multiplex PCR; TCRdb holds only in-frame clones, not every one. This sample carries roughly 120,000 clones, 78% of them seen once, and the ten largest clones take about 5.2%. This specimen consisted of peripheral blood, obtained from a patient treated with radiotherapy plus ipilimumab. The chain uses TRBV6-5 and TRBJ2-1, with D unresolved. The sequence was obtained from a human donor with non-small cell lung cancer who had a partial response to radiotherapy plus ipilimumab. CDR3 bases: TGTGCCAGCAGCCTTACTATCCCCGGTCGCAATGAGCAGTTCTTC. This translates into CASSLTIPGRNEQFF.